These 13 T cell receptor beta chains were all obtained from the same sample, sequenced in a study of shared clonotypes between healthy human individuals. The assay was immunoSEQ multiplex PCR, and TCRdb's table has in-frame clones only and misses some. The sample shows about a million clones, approximately 76% of them seen only once. The specimen sequenced was memory CD4+ T cells sorted from blood. Indicated subset: CD45RA-negative fraction. The receptors here all came from a man younger than 35 in good health.

The V and J genes are TRBV19 and TRBJ1-6, with 7 bases that match TRBD1. CDR1 and CDR2 (germline): LNHDA, SQIVND (reference sequence). This CDR3 comprises 18 residues. V dropped 6 bases and J dropped 5; count of bases not matched to a gene: 16. The CDR3 sequence: CASSKNQLQGMDNSPLHF. For the CDR3, the DNA is TGTGCCAGTAGCAAAAACCAATTACAGGGGATGGATAATTCACCCCTCCACTTT. The full variable domain, its missing parts supplied by reference TRBV19 and TRBJ1-6, is DGGITQSPKYLFRKEGQNVTLSCEQNLNHDAMYWYRQDPGQGLRLIYYSQIVNDFQKGDIAEGYSVSREKKESFPLTVTSAQKNPTAFYLCASSKNQLQGMDNSPLHFGNGTRLTVT.

The genes are TRBV6-1 and TRBJ2-5, with 11 bases lining up with TRBD1. CDR1 is MNHNS and CDR2 is SASEGT in the germline V gene. The ends lost 7 bases at V and 5 bases at J; junction bases unmatched: 3. The CDR3 spans 13 residues. The CDR3 reads CASTWDRGETQYF. In DNA form, the CDR3 reads TGTGCCAGCACCTGGGACAGGGGGGAGACCCAGTACTTC.

The chain uses TRBV2 and TRBJ1-5, with D possibly being TRBD1 (5 bases). There are 15 residues in the CDR3. Per the germline V gene, CDR1 is SNHLY and CDR2 is FYNNEI. Deletions cut 7 bases from V and 5 bases from J, with 18 bases between. The DNA of the CDR3 is TGTGCCAGCAAAAAAGGGGAGGAGTACGATCAGCCCCAGCATTTT. Protein product: CASKKGEEYDQPQHF. Based on the CDR3 plus reference TRBV2 and TRBJ1-5, the full variable domain is EPEVTQTPSHQVTQMGQEVILRCVPISNHLYFYWYRQILGQKVEFLVSFYNNEISEKSEIFDDQFSVERPDGSNFTLKIRSTKLEDSAMYFCASKKGEEYDQPQHFGDGTRLSIL.

The CDR3 loop is CASSSQGANLYEQYF. CDR3 nucleotide sequence: TGTGCCAGCAGTTCACAGGGGGCGAATCTCTACGAGCAGTACTTC. The rearrangement joins TRBV28 to TRBJ2-7; 9 nucleotides align to TRBD1. Germline V gives CDR1 MDHEN, CDR2 SYDVKM. The CDR3 sequence is 15 residues long. V shed 4 bases, J shed 3 bases, and the junction held 7 bases outside the gene matches.

The chain couples TRBV20-1 to TRBJ1-1; unclear D gene. Between the trimmed V and J ends, which lost 4 bases and 1 base, there was a span of 4 bases. This CDR3 has 11 residues. In germline, CDR1 is DFQATT, CDR2 SNEGSKA (reference sequence). The CDR3 region has the DNA TGCAGTGCTATGAGGAACACTGAAGCTTTCTTT. This codes for CSAMRNTEAFF.

This chain joins TRBV7-2 and TRBJ2-7; D is tentatively TRBD1 or TRBD2 (5 bases each). The V end was cut by 5 bases, the J end by 3 bases, with 17 bases between. The CDR3 totals 15 residues. Per germline, CDR1 SGHTA and CDR2 FQGNSA. CDR3 region: CASSVTGTGLYEQYF. The CDR3 DNA reads TGTGCCAGCAGCGTCACCGGGACGGGCCTCTACGAGCAGTACTTC.

With respect to this clone: Since a far larger clone is one base different, this is likely a read error. The chain recombines TRBV5-1 with TRBJ1-1; unclear D gene. This CDR3 region has 14 residues. Germline V gene sequence: CDR1 SGHRS, CDR2 YFSETQ. CDR3 sequence: CASSQGPVNAEAFF. The CDR3 DNA is TGCGCCAGCAGCCAAGGACCGGTGAACGCTGAAGCTTTCTTT.

This clone was recorded once. This chain joins TRBV5-1 and TRBJ1-3, with D maybe TRBD1 (5 bases). Germline CDR1 is SGHRS and CDR2 is YFSETQ. This CDR3 is built from 17 residues. Trimming removed 3 bases at V and 0 bases at J, with 16 bases between. CDR3 in amino acids: CASSSYRGGSSGNTIYF. In DNA form, the CDR3 reads TGCGCCAGCAGCTCCTATCGGGGCGGAAGCTCTGGAAACACCATATATTTT. Supplemented by reference TRBV5-1 and TRBJ1-3, the full variable domain reads KAGVTQTPRYLIKTRGQQVTLSCSPISGHRSVSWYQQTPGQGLQFLFEYFSETQRNKGNFPGRFSGRQFSNSRSEMNVSTLELGDSALYLCASSSYRGGSSGNTIYFGEGSWLTVV.

This clone was picked up one time. This chain connects TRBV18 to TRBJ1-1, with D tentatively TRBD1 (5 bases). Germline CDR1 and CDR2: KGHSH and LQKENI. Trimming pared 6 bases from V and 1 base from J, leaving 12 bases between. This CDR3 has 14 amino acids. CDR3 DNA: TGTGCCAGCTCCCTGGGGGGACGGAACACTGAAGCTTTCTTT. It yields the protein CASSLGGRNTEAFF.

This clone showed up just a few times. The chain links TRBV11-3 to TRBJ2-1, with D possibly matching TRBD2 (5 bases). The length of the CDR3 is 14 residues. Per the germline V gene, CDR1 is SGHNT and CDR2 is YENEEA. Trimming left V 8 bases short and J 4 bases short, with 15 bases between. CDR3 nucleotides: TGTGCCAGCGGTAGAGCAGCGGATTACAATGAGCAGTTCTTC. Translating gives CASGRAADYNEQFF.

V is TRBV4-2 and J is TRBJ1-5; D gene ambiguous. CDR3 length equals 15 residues. V was trimmed by 0 bases and J by 3 bases, leaving 9 bases between them. Germline CDR1 and CDR2: LGHNA and YNFKEQ. The chain's CDR3 is CASSQEDGSNQPQHF. The CDR3 DNA sequence: TGTGCCAGCAGCCAAGAAGACGGATCCAATCAGCCCCAGCATTTT.

The J gene is TRBJ2-3, the V gene TRBV7-2, with D hard to call. Germline CDR1 is SGHTA and CDR2 is FQGNSA. Trimming removed 2 bases from V and 2 bases from J, with 8 bases in between. This CDR3 comprises 14 residues. DNA of the CDR3: TGTGCCAGCAGCTTAAGGCTACCCACAGATACGCAGTATTTT. It is translated as CASSLRLPTDTQYF.

The gene calls are TRBV10-3 and TRBJ2-3; D is perhaps TRBD1 (5 bases). This CDR3 comprises 15 residues. V lost 7 bases and J lost 0, with 14 bases in between. Germline loops: CDR1 ENHRY, CDR2 SYGVKD. The CDR3 bases are TGTGCCATCACAGAGGACAAGGTTAGCACAGATACGCAGTATTTT. It translates to CAITEDKVSTDTQYF.